The 7 T cell receptor beta chains in this list originate from one sample, sequenced in a study of PD-1 blockade in classical Hodgkin lymphoma. The time point here: cycle 4 day 1 (C4D1), after less than seven weeks of nivolumab. Each of the patients experienced relapse following autologous stem cell transplantation, and their brentuximab vedotin exposure differed. Data came from immunoSEQ multiplex PCR; TCRdb stores just in-frame clones and leaves some out. The profile covers around 50,000 clones, with roughly 80% appearing a single time and approximately 12% taken by the ten largest. The sequencing used peripheral blood mononuclear cells (PBMCs), collected before the fourth cycle of nivolumab. Every receptor here comes from a human donor with classical Hodgkin lymphoma.

This clone turned up a few times. The rearrangement uses TRBV28 and TRBJ2-7; a weak D match, TRBD2 (6 bases). The CDR3 is 24 amino acids. In germline, CDR1 is MDHEN, CDR2 SYDVKM. V gave up 3 bases and J gave up 2 bases, with 41 bases separating them. The CDR3 sequence is CASSFYAGLHPERSAGELTYEQYF. The CDR3 DNA reads as TGTGCCAGCAGTTTTTATGCGGGACTCCACCCCGAGAGGTCAGCTGGGGAACTTACCTACGAGCAGTACTTC.

This chain links TRBV19 with TRBJ2-4, with 8 bases fitting TRBD1. CDR3 length: 14 residues. V trimming: 2 bases; J trimming: 6 bases; junction bases outside the gene matches: 3. Per the germline V gene, CDR1 is LNHDA and CDR2 is SQIVND (reference sequence). In DNA, the CDR3 is TGTGCCAGTAGTATAAACAGGGGGAGAAACATTCAGTACTTC. Amino acid sequence: CASSINRGRNIQYF.

This clone was picked up a small number of times. The chain employs TRBV7-3 and TRBJ2-1, with TRBD2 identical over 9 bases. The CDR3 consists of 15 residues. Looked up from germline, CDR1 is SGHTA and CDR2 is FQGTGA. J gave up 6 bases and V 2 bases, and 5 bases lay outside the gene matches. CDR3 sequence: CASSLVIAGVNEQFF. In nucleotides, the CDR3 is TGTGCCAGCAGCTTAGTGATAGCGGGAGTCAATGAGCAGTTCTTC.

The CDR3: CASSLFIGETQYF. CDR3 bases: TGTGCCAGCAGTTTATTTATCGGAGAGACCCAGTACTTC. V gene TRBV27 combines with J gene TRBJ2-5; D unclear. Trimming took off 1 base at V and 4 bases at J, with 7 bases between the two ends. Germline V gene sequence: CDR1 MNHEY, CDR2 SMNVEV (reference sequence). CDR3 length: 13 amino acids.

The chain recombines TRBV28 with TRBJ1-3; TRBD1 agrees at 7 bases. The CDR3 runs to 16 residues. Germline values: CDR1 MDHEN, CDR2 SYDVKM. Trimming removed 2 bases from V and 0 bases from J; junction bases left unmatched: 4. CDR3 DNA: TGTGCCAGCAGTTTAGGGACAGTATCCTCTGGAAACACCATATATTTT. The encoded protein is CASSLGTVSSGNTIYF. Using reference TRBV28 and TRBJ1-3 for the parts outside the CDR3, the full variable domain is DVKVTQSSRYLVKRTGEKVFLECVQDMDHENMFWYRQDPGLGLRLIYFSYDVKMKEKGDIPEGYSVSREKKERFSLILESASTNQTSMYLCASSLGTVSSGNTIYFGEGSWLTVV.

The chain recombines TRBV12-2 with TRBJ2-7; the table's D call TRBD1 went unverified against the DNA. TRBV12-2 is shown as a pseudogene. This CDR3 spans 14 amino acids. The CDR3 spells CASRLNQITYEQYF. In nucleotides, the CDR3 is TGTGCAAGTCGCTTAAATCAGATTACCTACGAGCAGTACTTC.

The chain joins TRBV6-5 to TRBJ1-2, with D perhaps TRBD1 (5 bases). The V end lost 6 bases, the J end lost 4 bases, and 12 bases lay between the germline ends. Germline V CDR1 and CDR2: MNHEY, SVGAGI. The CDR3 is 13 amino acids. The CDR3 DNA reads TGTGCCAGCAGACGACCGGGACCCTATGGCTACACCTTC. This sequence encodes CASRRPGPYGYTF.